This is a list of T cell receptor beta chains from one sample in a study of T cell responses to AZD1222 COVID-19 vaccine. Measured with immunoSEQ multiplex PCR; TCRdb has only the in-frame clones, and not every one. The sample records approximately 65,000 clones, 88% being singletons. The sample here was peripheral blood, taken on day 0 of AZD1222 vaccination. These receptors were taken from an adult in good health. CDR3s include the opening cysteine and the closing phenylalanine or tryptophan. The D gene is left open where the match is weak. For some rows the clone size is stated as once, few or many, or as a class when expanded; others skip it.

cdr3_nt cdr3_aa j_call clone_size v_call d_call
TGCGCCAGCAGTGAGTCGCGGGGGGGCGAGCAGTACTTC CASSESRGGEQYF TRBJ2-7 once TRBV10-1 TRBD2
TGTGCCAGCAGCCAAGGACTAGCGGGAGCCTACGAGCAGTACTTC CASSQGLAGAYEQYF TRBJ2-7 NA TRBV4-2 TRBD2
TGTGCCAGCAGTGAGACGCTAGCGGGATTCACCGGGGAGCTGTTTTTT CASSETLAGFTGELFF TRBJ2-2 NA TRBV2 TRBD2
TGCGCCAGCAGGCGCTCCGGGACAGGAGGCTACGAGCAGTACTTC CASRRSGTGGYEQYF TRBJ2-7 NA TRBV4-1 TRBD1
TGTGCCAGCAGGACAGGTGATCTGGACGAGCAGTACTTC CASRTGDLDEQYF TRBJ2-7 NA TRBV6-5 NA
TGTGCTAGCAGCTTAGAGGTGGGACAGGGCCTCAATGAGCAGTTCTTC CASSLEVGQGLNEQFF TRBJ2-1 NA TRBV7-7 TRBD1
TGTGCCAGCAGCCTCAGTGGCCCATATAATTCACCCCTCCACTTT CASSLSGPYNSPLHF TRBJ1-6 NA TRBV7-3 NA
TGTGCTAGTGGTTTGGTCGGGCGGCCAGGCTCCTACAATGAGCAGTTCTTC CASGLVGRPGSYNEQFF TRBJ2-1 NA TRBV12-5 NA
TGTGCCAGTAGTTCGGGACACGAAATTAGGACAGATACGCAGTATTTT CASSSGHEIRTDTQYF TRBJ2-3 NA TRBV19 NA
TGTGCCAGCAGCCCTCATGGGACAGCCGGGACGTATGATTATTCACCCCTCCACTTT CASSPHGTAGTYDYSPLHF TRBJ1-6 once TRBV4-2 TRBD1
TGTGCCAGCAGCCCCTCCCGTGAGGGCTACACCTTC CASSPSREGYTF TRBJ1-2 NA TRBV7-9 NA
TGTGCCAGCTCACCACAGTGGCAGAACACCGGGGAGCTGTTTTTT CASSPQWQNTGELFF TRBJ2-2 NA TRBV18 NA
TGCGCCAGCAGCCCGGGACAGGGACACACAGATACGCAGTATTTT CASSPGQGHTDTQYF TRBJ2-3 once TRBV4-1 TRBD1
TGCGCCAGCAGCTCCTCTAGCGGGAGGGCCCCAGATACGCAGTATTTT CASSSSSGRAPDTQYF TRBJ2-3 NA TRBV5-1 TRBD2
TGTGCCAGCAGCCTCTTGGGTAGCGGGAGAACCAACTCCTACAATGAGCAGTTCTTC CASSLLGSGRTNSYNEQFF TRBJ2-1 NA TRBV7-8 TRBD2
TGTGCCAGCAGTCCACGCCGGTCCCGTAGGGTAGAGACCCAGTACTTC CASSPRRSRRVETQYF TRBJ2-5 NA TRBV27 NA
TGTGCCAGCAGCGATGCAGGGTTAGATGAAAAACTGTTTTTT CASSDAGLDEKLFF TRBJ1-4 NA TRBV9 NA
TGTGCCATCAGTGAACAGGGCGATTCACCCCTCCACTTT CAISEQGDSPLHF TRBJ1-6 NA TRBV10-3 NA
TGTGCCAGTAGTATAGATTCAGACTGGTGGGGGAACACTGAAGCTTTCTTT CASSIDSDWWGNTEAFF TRBJ1-1 NA TRBV19 NA
TGTGCCAGCAGTTTCACTAGCGAGACCCAGTACTTC CASSFTSETQYF TRBJ2-5 NA TRBV6-2/TRBV6-3 NA
TGTGCCAGCAGGGGTTCCGAGTCGGGCCGAGCTTTCTTT CASRGSESGRAFF TRBJ1-1 NA TRBV6-5 NA
TGTGCCAGCAGTTTATTACCAGATACGCAGTATTTT CASSLLPDTQYF TRBJ2-3 NA TRBV3-1/TRBV3-2 NA
TGTGCCACCAGTGAGCAGGGGGCAACGAACGAGCAGTACTTC CATSEQGATNEQYF TRBJ2-7 NA TRBV24-1 TRBD1
TGTGCCAGCAGTCCTTTAGGGACAGGGGGCGTCTATGGCTACACCTTC CASSPLGTGGVYGYTF TRBJ1-2 NA TRBV27 TRBD1
TGTGCCAGCAGAGAGAGGCGGGGGAAGGATGAAAAACTGTTTTTT CASRERRGKDEKLFF TRBJ1-4 NA TRBV7-8 NA
TGTGCCAGCAGTTACATCCCGGAAAGTGAGCAGTTCTTC CASSYIPESEQFF TRBJ2-1 few TRBV7-2 NA
TGTGCCAGCAGTGGGGTAGCACAGCAGTATTTT CASSGVAQQYF TRBJ2-3 NA TRBV2 NA
TGTGCCACCAGCACCACCCTAGCGCAACCCTACGAGCAGTACTTC CATSTTLAQPYEQYF TRBJ2-7 NA TRBV15 NA
TGTGCCAGCAGTGAATATGGGGGACAGGGGGCCCAAAAACTGTTTTTT CASSEYGGQGAQKLFF TRBJ1-4 NA TRBV25-1 TRBD1
TGTGCCAGCAGTGAAGTGGGGGATGGCTACACCTTC CASSEVGDGYTF TRBJ1-2 NA TRBV6-1 NA
TGCGCCAGCAGCCAAGAGGAAGGGTCTGGGGCCAACGTCCTGACTTTC CASSQEEGSGANVLTF TRBJ2-6 NA TRBV4-3 NA
TGTGCCAGCAGCAATTGTCCCGGGACAGGGGAGTTTTATAGCAATCAGCCCCAGCATTTT CASSNCPGTGEFYSNQPQHF TRBJ1-5 NA TRBV21-1 NA
TGTGCCAGCAGCGTATTCGGTCTAGCGGGAGAGTACGAGCAGTACTTC CASSVFGLAGEYEQYF TRBJ2-7 NA TRBV9 TRBD2
TGTGCCAGCTCACTAACGGGGGGGCGCGAGCAGTACTTC CASSLTGGREQYF TRBJ2-7 NA TRBV18 TRBD2
TGCAGCGTTGAATGCAGGGGGCAACATCAAGAGACCCAGTACTTC CSVECRGQHQETQYF TRBJ2-5 once TRBV29-1 TRBD1
TGTGCCAGCACCATAGGGGGATCAGCCCCTTACAATGAGCAGTTCTTC CASTIGGSAPYNEQFF TRBJ2-1 NA TRBV28 NA
TGTGCCAGTAGTAGAGGCGCTGCTAGCTCCTACAATGAGCAGTTCTTC CASSRGAASSYNEQFF TRBJ2-1 NA TRBV19 NA
TGTGCCAGCAGCGAACCGACTAGCGGATATAATGAGCAGTTCTTC CASSEPTSGYNEQFF TRBJ2-1 NA TRBV5-4 TRBD2
TGTGCCAGCAGTGGACAGGGTGAAGCTTTCTTT CASSGQGEAFF TRBJ1-1 NA TRBV28 TRBD1
TGTGCCAGCAGCCAAGATATGGGGGGCTGGGGCTCCTACAATGAGCAGTTCTTC CASSQDMGGWGSYNEQFF TRBJ2-1 NA TRBV4-2 NA
TGCGCCAGCAGCCCGACGACAGGGAGGAACACTGAAGCTTTCTTT CASSPTTGRNTEAFF TRBJ1-1 NA TRBV5-1 TRBD1
TGTGCCAGCAGTTACAAGGGTTACGGAGATACGCAGTATTTT CASSYKGYGDTQYF TRBJ2-3 NA TRBV6-5 NA
TGCAGTGCGAGTGGTGGTGGCCCCGAGCAGTTCTTC CSASGGGPEQFF TRBJ2-1 NA TRBV20-1 NA
TGTGCCAGCAGCCCTGGGAGCGGGAGTCTGGGGTTCAATGAGCAGTTCTTC CASSPGSGSLGFNEQFF TRBJ2-1 NA TRBV27 TRBD2
TGTGCCAGCAGCCCGGACAGGGGGAACACTGAAGCTTTCTTT CASSPDRGNTEAFF TRBJ1-1 NA TRBV5-4 TRBD1
TGTGCCAGCAGTGACAGGGGGCTAGCGGGATACAATGAGCAGTTCTTC CASSDRGLAGYNEQFF TRBJ2-1 few TRBV2 NA
TGTGCCAGCGGTACAGTCTATAGCAATCAGCCCCAGCATTTT CASGTVYSNQPQHF TRBJ1-5 NA TRBV27 NA
TGTGCCAGCAGGGGGGGACGGCTATCTGGAAACACCATATATTTT CASRGGRLSGNTIYF TRBJ1-3 NA TRBV6-5 NA
TGCAGCGTTGAAAGGGGGGCGGGTGAAAAACTGTTTTTT CSVERGAGEKLFF TRBJ1-4 NA TRBV29-1 NA